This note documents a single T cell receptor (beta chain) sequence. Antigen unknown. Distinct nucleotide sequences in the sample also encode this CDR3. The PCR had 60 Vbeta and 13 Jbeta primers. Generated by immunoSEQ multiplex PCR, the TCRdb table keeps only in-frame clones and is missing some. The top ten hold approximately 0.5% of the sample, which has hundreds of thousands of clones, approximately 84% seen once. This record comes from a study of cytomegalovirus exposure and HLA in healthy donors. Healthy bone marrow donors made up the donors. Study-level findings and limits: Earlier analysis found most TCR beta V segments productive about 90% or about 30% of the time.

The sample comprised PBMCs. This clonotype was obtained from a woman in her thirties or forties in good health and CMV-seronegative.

Here the CDR3 reads CASSPDRNQPQHF. The CDR3 nucleotides read TGTGCCAGCTCCCCGGACAGAAATCAGCCCCAGCATTTT. The chain is built from TRBV18 and TRBJ1-5; D perhaps matches TRBD1 (6 bases). The CDR3 length is 13 residues. The V end lost 6 bases, the J end lost 4 bases, and 10 bases lay between the germline ends. The germline V gene encodes CDR1 KGHSH and CDR2 LQKENI.